The 22 T cell receptor beta chains reported below all come from one sample, sequenced in a study of cytomegalovirus exposure and HLA in healthy donors. Both 60 Vbeta primers and 13 Jbeta primers went into the PCR. TCRdb keeps only in-frame clones here, not all; method: immunoSEQ multiplex PCR. The sample lists some 130,000 clones, 81% occurring once. Sequencing was performed on PBMCs. Every receptor here comes from a woman aged 40 to 50 in good health and CMV-seropositive.

This chain connects TRBV9 to TRBJ1-1, with 10 bases matching TRBD1. The CDR3 is made up of 15 amino acids. Germline CDR1 and CDR2: SGDLS and YYNGEE. The trim removed 4 bases at V and 4 bases at J, leaving 7 bases unmatched. CDR3 residues: CASSPEGQGSTEAFF. CDR3 coding DNA: TGTGCCAGCAGCCCTGAGGGACAGGGGAGCACTGAAGCTTTCTTT.

The chain employs TRBV27 and TRBJ2-7; TRBD1 matches 10 bases. V trimming: 6 bases; J trimming: 3 bases; junction bases outside the gene matches: 5. The CDR3 totals 14 residues. The germline V gene has CDR1 MNHEY and CDR2 SMNVEV (reference sequence). The CDR3 sequence is CASSTGTGVYEQYF. CDR3 sequence (DNA): TGTGCCAGCAGCACCGGGACAGGGGTCTACGAGCAGTACTTC.

V is TRBV18 and J is TRBJ2-2; the match to TRBD2 covers 12 bases. The germline V gene has CDR1 KGHSH and CDR2 LQKENI. The ends lost 3 bases at V and 8 bases at J; junction bases unmatched: 7. This CDR3 has 16 amino acids. Written as DNA, the CDR3 is TGTGCCAGCTCACCCAAGACTAGCGGGGGACCGGGGGAGCTGTTTTTT. Its protein is CASSPKTSGGPGELFF.

V and J are TRBV5-1 and TRBJ1-4; D unclear. There are 16 residues in the CDR3. Per germline, CDR1 SGHRS and CDR2 YFSETQ. V was trimmed by 5 bases and J by 4 bases, leaving 18 bases between them. For the CDR3, the DNA is TGCGCCAGCAGACCCGGACTACCCCCTTATAATGAAAAACTGTTTTTT. Its protein product is CASRPGLPPYNEKLFF.

The chain combines TRBV5-1 with TRBJ2-5; 7 bases map to TRBD1. The CDR3 length is 14 residues. CDR1 is SGHRS and CDR2 is YFSETQ in the germline V gene. V shed 3 bases and J 1 base; nucleotides not matched to a gene: 3. The CDR3 loop reads CASSSGDSQETQYF. DNA for the CDR3: TGCGCCAGCAGCTCAGGGGACAGCCAAGAGACCCAGTACTTC.

This clone showed up just a few times. CDR3 loop: CASSLLSGLAYNEQFF. CDR3 coding DNA: TGTGCCAGCAGCCTCCTTAGCGGGCTTGCCTACAATGAGCAGTTCTTC. V is TRBV28 and J is TRBJ2-1, with TRBD2 matching 7 bases. The CDR3 has 16 residues. V was clipped by 6 bases and J by 2 bases; unmatched bases: 10. Germline loops: CDR1 MDHEN, CDR2 SYDVKM.

The chain has TRBV14 and TRBJ2-7; D call uncertain. This CDR3 has 11 residues. From germline, CDR1 is SGHDN and CDR2 FVKESK. Trimming left V 2 bases short and J 3 bases short, with 2 bases between. DNA of the CDR3: TGTGCCAGCAGCCAACTCTACGAGCAGTACTTC. This gives the protein CASSQLYEQYF.

The chain combines TRBV7-9 with TRBJ2-2; 8 nucleotides align to TRBD1. Germline loops: CDR1 SEHNR, CDR2 FQNEAQ (reference sequence). The CDR3 is made up of 13 amino acids. After removal of 3 bases from V and 9 bases from J, the junction contained 3 bases not matched to a gene. DNA of the CDR3: TGTGCCAGCAGCTTGGGACAGGCAAGGGAGCTGTTTTTT. Translation gives CASSLGQARELFF.

V usage is TRBV10-3 and J usage is TRBJ2-5, with 7 bases identical to TRBD1. The CDR3 is 14 amino acids. Trimming took 6 bases from V and 0 from J; bases not matched to a gene: 4. Germline CDR1 ENHRY, CDR2 SYGVKD. The CDR3 is CAIRMGQNQETQYF. The CDR3 DNA is TGTGCCATCAGGATGGGACAGAACCAAGAGACCCAGTACTTC.

This clone has just a few counts. CDR3 bases: TGTGCCAGCCGTATTTCCGGGACAGGGGATACTCAAAAGCAGTTCTTC. Its protein product is CASRISGTGDTQKQFF. J is TRBJ2-1 and V is TRBV21-1; the table's D call of TRBD1 was not tested on the DNA. TRBV21-1 is a documented pseudogene. This CDR3 region has 16 residues.

The chain is built from TRBV7-8 and TRBJ1-2; possibly TRBD1 for D (5 bases). There are 13 residues in the CDR3. Between the trimmed V and J ends, which lost 4 bases and 10 bases, there was a span of 16 bases. The germline V gene encodes CDR1 SGHVS and CDR2 FQNEAQ. The DNA for the CDR3 is TGTGCCAGCAGCTCATTATTAGGGGAGGACTACACCTTC. Protein sequence: CASSSLLGEDYTF.

The chain employs TRBV4-1 and TRBJ2-1; D is ambiguous. The germline CDR1 and CDR2 sequences are MGHRA and YSYEKL. The ends were cut back, 4 bases at V and 5 bases at J, with 18 bases in the middle. The CDR3 length is 16 residues. DNA of the CDR3: TGCGCCAGCAGCCGATTAGGAGAAACGGCCCACAATGAGCAGTTCTTC. Translated: CASSRLGETAHNEQFF.

The chain links TRBV5-4 to TRBJ2-5, with TRBD2 matching 8 bases. The DNA end favors TRBJ2-7, so the J call may be wrong. The CDR3 is made up of 13 amino acids. Germline assignment: CDR1 SGHNT and CDR2 YYREEE (reference sequence). The CDR3 reads CASKRESTYEQYF. CDR3 coding DNA: TGTGCCAGCAAGCGGGAGTCGACCTACGAGCAGTACTTC.

The chain uses TRBV4-3 and TRBJ2-1; no reliable D call. Germline values: CDR1 LGHNA, CDR2 YSLEER. This CDR3 comprises 17 residues. Trimming removed 1 base at V and 0 bases at J, with 13 bases between. CDR3 nucleotide sequence: TGCGCCAGCAGCCAAGTAGTGGAGACCGTCTCCTACAATGAGCAGTTCTTC. It is translated as CASSQVVETVSYNEQFF.

The rearrangement uses TRBV10-3 and TRBJ2-2; 8 bases line up with TRBD1. The V gene's germline CDR1 is ENHRY and CDR2 SYGVKD. Trimming took 11 bases from V and 10 from J; bases not matched to a gene: 9. This CDR3 has 12 residues. The CDR3 reads CAVTGGSEELFF. CDR3 bases: TGTGCCGTAACAGGGGGATCGGAGGAGCTGTTTTTT.

The chain couples TRBV30 to TRBJ1-1; TRBD1 aligns across 9 bases. V shed 8 bases, J shed 13 bases, and the junction held 5 bases outside the gene matches. Germline CDR1 and CDR2: GTSNPN and SVGIG (reference sequence). The CDR3 is 9 amino acids. The CDR3 loop reads CALGQGNFF. The CDR3 DNA follows: TGTGCCCTGGGACAGGGAAATTTCTTT.

The chain combines TRBV28 with TRBJ1-5; D call uncertain. Germline-derived CDR1 and CDR2 are MDHEN and SYDVKM. Trimming pared 4 bases from V and 6 bases from J, leaving 13 bases between. The CDR3 covers 14 residues. The CDR3 loop is CASSSLRGFQPQHF. The CDR3, as DNA: TGTGCCAGCAGTTCCCTTCGGGGTTTTCAGCCCCAGCATTTT.

This clone was recorded once. This chain uses TRBV7-8 with TRBJ2-1, with unresolved D. CDR3 length: 12 residues. Trimming removed 5 bases from V and 0 bases from J, with 2 bases in between. Germline V gene lookup returns CDR1 SGHVS and CDR2 FQNEAQ. CDR3 sequence reads: CASSLSYNEQFF. The CDR3 bases are TGTGCCAGCAGCCTCTCCTACAATGAGCAGTTCTTC.

A word on this clone: Other nucleotide sequences from this sample produce the same CDR3. The V call is TRBV19, the J call TRBJ1-5; 8 bases fit TRBD1. Losses at the gene ends were 4 bases for V and 2 bases for J; bases not matched to a gene: 1. CDR3 length: 14 residues. CDR1 and CDR2 (germline): LNHDA, SQIVND (reference sequence). The CDR3 bases are TGTGCCAGTAGTACGACAGGGGGCAATCAGCCCCAGCATTTT. It encodes CASSTTGGNQPQHF.

This rearrangement joins TRBV27 to TRBJ1-1; D unclear. This CDR3 comprises 13 residues. V lost 3 bases and J 3 bases, leaving 8 bases between the germline ends. Germline V gene lookup returns CDR1 MNHEY and CDR2 SMNVEV (reference sequence). The DNA for the CDR3 is TGTGCCAGCAGTTTGTTCCGGGACACTGAAGCTTTCTTT. Its protein product is CASSLFRDTEAFF.

The rearrangement uses TRBV5-1 and TRBJ1-1, with a tentative D call TRBD1 (6 bases). V was trimmed by 5 bases and J by 4 bases, leaving 21 bases between them. The CDR3 runs 16 residues. Germline V CDR1 and CDR2: SGHRS, YFSETQ. The chain's CDR3 is CASSTNNRGGVTEAFF. The DNA for the CDR3 is TGCGCCAGCAGTACTAACAACCGGGGGGGCGTCACTGAAGCTTTCTTT.

The J gene is TRBJ1-2, the V gene TRBV9; D may be TRBD1 (6 bases). The CDR3 is 15 amino acids. V lost 0 bases and J lost 1, with 10 bases in between. Germline V gene data show CDR1 as SGDLS and CDR2 as YYNGEE. The CDR3 DNA sequence: TGTGCCAGCAGCGTAGGAGACAGGCTTAACTATGGCTACACCTTC. Protein sequence: CASSVGDRLNYGYTF.